This TCR beta chain appears in the sequencing data of a study of blood T cell repertoires in COVID-19. Whole-study context: COVID-19 samples from acute and convalescent phases originated in the United States, Italy and Spain. The analysed material was cDNA or gDNA that came from T cells, B-cell-depleted T cells, or PBMCs.

The method was immunoSEQ multiplex PCR; TCRdb's version includes in-frame clones alone and lacks a portion of them. This table holds about 77,000 clones, about 70% found once. This clone was seen only once. Sequenced: peripheral blood. This TCR came from a man between 60 and 70 years old with acute or convalescent COVID-19.

The chain's CDR3 is CASSAERADTQYF. The CDR3 coding sequence is TGCGCCAGCAGCGCCGAGAGGGCAGATACGCAGTATTTT. The rearrangement joins TRBV5-1 to TRBJ2-3, with D tentatively TRBD2 (5 bases). CDR1 and CDR2 (germline): SGHRS, YFSETQ. This CDR3 contains 13 residues. V was pared by 4 bases and J by 4 bases, with 10 bases between.